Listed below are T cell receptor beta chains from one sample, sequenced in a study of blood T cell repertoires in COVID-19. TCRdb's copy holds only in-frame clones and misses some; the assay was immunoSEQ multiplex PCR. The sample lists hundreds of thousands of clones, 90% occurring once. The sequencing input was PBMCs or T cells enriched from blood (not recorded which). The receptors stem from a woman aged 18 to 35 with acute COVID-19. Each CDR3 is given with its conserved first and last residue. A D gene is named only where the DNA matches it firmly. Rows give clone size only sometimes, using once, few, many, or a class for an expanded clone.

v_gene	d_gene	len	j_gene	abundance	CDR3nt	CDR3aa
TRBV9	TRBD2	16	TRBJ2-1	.	TGTGCCAGCAGCGTAGGTACTAGCGGACTATACAATGAGCAGTTCTTC	CASSVGTSGLYNEQFF
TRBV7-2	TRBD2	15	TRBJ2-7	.	TGTGCCAGCAGCTCCGGGACTAGCGGGAGTAGCGAGCAGTACTTC	CASSSGTSGSSEQYF
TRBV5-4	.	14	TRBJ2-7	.	TGTGCCAGCAGCTTGGACGCCAGCTCCTACGAGCAGTACTTC	CASSLDASSYEQYF
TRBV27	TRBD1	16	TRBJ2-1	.	TGTGCCAGCCGTCTTCGAGGACAGGGCCCCTACAATGAGCAGTTCTTC	CASRLRGQGPYNEQFF
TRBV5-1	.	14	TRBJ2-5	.	TGCGCCAGCAGCTTCAACCCGGGTATGGAGACCCAGTACTTC	CASSFNPGMETQYF
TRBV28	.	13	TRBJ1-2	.	TGTGCCGCCGGGGGGGGCTCCTACTATGGCTACACCTTC	CAAGGGSYYGYTF
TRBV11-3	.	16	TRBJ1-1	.	TGTGCCAGCAGCCTGGGGGCAGGGTTCTTAGGCACTGAAGCTTTCTTT	CASSLGAGFLGTEAFF
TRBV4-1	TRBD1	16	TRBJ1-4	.	TGCGCCAGCAGCTCCCGGGACAGGGAAACTAATGAAAAACTGTTTTTT	CASSSRDRETNEKLFF
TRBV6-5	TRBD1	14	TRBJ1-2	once	TGTGCCAGCAGGCTTACAGGGGATTACTATGGCTACACCTTC	CASRLTGDYYGYTF
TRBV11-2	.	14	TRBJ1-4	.	TGTGCCAGCACCCAAGCATGGGAGAATGAAAAACTGTTTTTT	CASTQAWENEKLFF
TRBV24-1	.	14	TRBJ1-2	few	TGTGCCACCAGTGATTCCGGTATACTCTATGGCTACACCTTC	CATSDSGILYGYTF
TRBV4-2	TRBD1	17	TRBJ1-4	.	TGTGCCAGCAGCCGAGGCCCCCCGGGACAGCATAATGAAAAACTGTTTTTT	CASSRGPPGQHNEKLFF
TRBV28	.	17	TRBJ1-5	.	TGTGCCAGCAGTTTGACGATGTTGGGAGGCCTAAATCAGCCCCAGCATTTT	CASSLTMLGGLNQPQHF
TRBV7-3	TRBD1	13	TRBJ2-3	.	TGTGCCAGCAGGGGACAGGGAACAGATACGCAGTATTTT	CASRGQGTDTQYF
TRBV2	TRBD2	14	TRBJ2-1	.	TGTGCCAGCAGGGCGGCGGGAGAGTGGAATGAGCAGTTCTTC	CASRAAGEWNEQFF
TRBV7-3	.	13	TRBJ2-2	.	TGTGCCAGCAGCCAACAGGGTACCGGGGAGCTGTTTTTT	CASSQQGTGELFF
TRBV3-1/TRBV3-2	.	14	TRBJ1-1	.	TGTGCCAGCAGCCAAGGGGGACAGAACACTGAAGCTTTCTTT	CASSQGGQNTEAFF
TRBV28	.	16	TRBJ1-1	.	TGTGCCAGCAGTCTCACGACGGGAGGGAAAAGACTTGAAGCTTTCTTT	CASSLTTGGKRLEAFF
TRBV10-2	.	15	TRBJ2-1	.	TGCGCCGCCAGCCAGGACTGGAGCTCCTACAATGAGCAGTTCTTC	CAASQDWSSYNEQFF
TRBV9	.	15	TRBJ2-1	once	TGTGCCAGCAGCGTAGGGCAGGGGGGATACAATGAGCAGTTCTTC	CASSVGQGGYNEQFF
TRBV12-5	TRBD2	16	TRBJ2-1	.	TGTGCTAGTGGTTTAGAGCGGGGGAGCTCCTACAATGAGCAGTTCTTC	CASGLERGSSYNEQFF
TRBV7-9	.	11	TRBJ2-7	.	TGTGCCAGCAGCGCCGTCGGGGAGCAGTACTTC	CASSAVGEQYF
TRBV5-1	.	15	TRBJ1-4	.	TGCGCCAGCAGCTTATCTGGACAGCTTAATGAAAAACTGTTTTTT	CASSLSGQLNEKLFF
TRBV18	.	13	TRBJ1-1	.	TGTGCCAGCTCACCCTCCTTGGACAGACAAGCTTTCTTT	CASSPSLDRQAFF
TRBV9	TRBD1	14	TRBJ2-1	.	TGTGCCAGCAGCGTAGAACAGGGGGCGGGAGAGCAGTTCTTC	CASSVEQGAGEQFF
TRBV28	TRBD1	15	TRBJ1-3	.	TGTGCCAGCAGCCAATATCAGGGGGCTGGAAACACCATATATTTT	CASSQYQGAGNTIYF
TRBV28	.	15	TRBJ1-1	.	TGTGCCAGCAGTTTATTTCTACGGGGAAACACTGAAGCTTTCTTT	CASSLFLRGNTEAFF
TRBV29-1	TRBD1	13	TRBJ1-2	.	TGCAGCGTCACGACGGGGACAGGGGATGGCTACACCTTC	CSVTTGTGDGYTF
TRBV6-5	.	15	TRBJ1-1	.	TGTGCCAGCAGTTACGGCTGGCACCCGAACACTGAAGCTTTCTTT	CASSYGWHPNTEAFF
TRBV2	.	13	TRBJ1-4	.	TGTGCCAGCAGTGAATCGAAGACTGTGGAACTGTTTTTT	CASSESKTVELFF
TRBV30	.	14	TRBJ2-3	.	TGTGCCTGGAGTGGCGGCGGGGACACAGATACGCAGTATTTT	CAWSGGGDTDTQYF
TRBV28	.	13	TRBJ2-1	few	TGTGCCAGCAGTTTGGCACAATACAATGAGCAGTTCTTC	CASSLAQYNEQFF
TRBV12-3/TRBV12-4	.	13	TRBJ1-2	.	TGTGCCAGCAGTTCTGGACAGCACTATGGCTACACCTTC	CASSSGQHYGYTF
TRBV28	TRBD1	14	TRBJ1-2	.	TGTGCCAGCAACCTTCCAGGGGGCGGCTATGGCTACACCTTC	CASNLPGGGYGYTF
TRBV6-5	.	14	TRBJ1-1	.	TGTGCCAGCAGTTATACGGGGGGGGTCACTGAAGCTTTCTTT	CASSYTGGVTEAFF